This T cell receptor beta chain derives from a study of T-cell reconstitution after alpha-beta-depleted transplantation in children. The CDR3 totals 13 residues. Deletions cut 6 bases from V and 4 bases from J, with 9 bases between. Germline V gives CDR1 MNHEY, CDR2 SMNVEV (reference sequence). This clonotype was detected ten times or more. As it was prepared, the TCRbeta library received unique molecular identifiers. One entry per CDR3 protein results from TCRdb running MiXCR on the PCR reads. The sample lists about 340,000 distinct CDR3 sequences, 13% occurring once. The chain couples TRBV27 to TRBJ2-2; a possible D gene is TRBD1 (5 bases). The sequence was obtained from a human donor who donated a stem cell graft to a child with Fanconi anemia. The input for sequencing was PBMCs, taken from the stem cell graft. CDR3 in amino acids: CASSYRGTGELFF. The CDR3 nucleotides are TGTGCCAGCAGCTATAGGGGCACCGGGGAGCTGTTTTTT.